The subject of this entry is one T cell receptor (beta chain). This clonotype was recorded at least ten times. This clone's antigen is unknown. No per-base quality is available; no much larger clone lies one base away. The TCR beta CDR3 regions were amplified from RNA transcripts. A first-round RT-PCR of the TCR CDR3 used the HTBI primer set with the Qiagen OneStep RT-PCR kit. Libraries were constructed in a second round of multiplex PCR, after which size selection and purification were carried out. Paired-end sequencing of the libraries was performed with 100 bp reads on an Illumina HiSeq2000. Turning to the authors' computational methods: Raw data were processed with SOAPnuke, discarding reads with adapters, uncalled bases, mean Phred below 15, or no exact constant-primer or identifier match. High-quality paired reads were merged using COPE v1.2.5, and each unique nucleotide sequence was defined as a clonotype. Clonotypes were aligned to IMGT TRBV, TRBD and TRBJ reference segments using MiTCR v1.1. The analysis was restricted to V-J combinations with a frequency above 0.0001, which together covered 99% to 99.2% of the repertoires. A TCS score was defined as the ratio between F50 (clonal expansion) and ExV (chaos), using BLOSUM62-based TCRdist between CDR3 peptides within each V-J. Welch's t-statistics and random forest reduced some 510 V-J features to roughly 13, which were used in a naive Bayes classifier (R e1071). Thyroid-blood repertoire similarity was quantified with the Morisita-Horn index. Using fastp trimming at Q25 and MiXCR clonotype assembly, TCRdb reanalyzed the public sequencing data and kept in-frame beta chains. Identical CDR3 proteins give one entry, which carries the most common genes and DNA. The V and J calls and clone size are TCRdb's, not the authors'. Here the sample has more than 500,000 distinct CDR3 sequences; under 60% occur a single time. The ten largest account for 15% to 20% of the sample.

Patients with uncontrolled infections, other autoimmune diseases, pregnancy or lactation were excluded. Diagnoses were established on the basis of clinical symptoms, serum thyroxine and TRAb, thyroid ultrasound, and orbital computed tomography. Trizol reagent was used to extract total RNA, and RNA quality was then checked on an Agilent 2100 Bioanalyzer. The data are from a study of T cells in Graves' hyperthyroidism and ophthalmopathy (dated by TCRdb to the late 2010s). As for the study more broadly: To identify TCR V-J signatures that set the groups apart, the researchers used a discovery cohort of more than 95 patients, made up of under 50 with Graves' ophthalmopathy and 57 with stable Graves' hyperthyroidism. Prospective prediction of ophthalmopathy was tested in an independent validation cohort consisting of roughly 20 hyperthyroidism patients and approximately 16 patients who later progressed to ophthalmopathy. The approximately 100 discovery patients were randomly divided into training and test sets at a 7:3 ratio. In addition, the study compared T-cell repertoires in thyroid tissue and in blood from over 5 Graves' hyperthyroidism patients. Once sampling was done, hyperthyroidism patients were given methimazole at a starting dose of 30 mg daily, whereas ophthalmopathy patients were given high-dose intravenous methylprednisolone. According to the paper, TCR Vbeta CDR3 sequencing was carried out on approximately 140 peripheral blood samples, which came from fewer than 50 ophthalmopathy, roughly 75 hyperthyroidism and roughly 17 progressor patients. Broad study findings and their caveats: Ophthalmopathy was separated from stable hyperthyroidism by a 13 V-J signature model, with around 90% sensitivity and about 81% specificity obtained in cross-validation and 80%/75% obtained in testing. Blood samples also contained most of the expanded thyroid clonotypes (frequency above 0.001), which suggests that blood repertoires may reflect thyroid immune responses. Sample size was not statistically predetermined, and investigators were not blinded to group allocation. In validation, the model predicted progression to ophthalmopathy a median of roughly 6.1 months before onset, with about 67% sensitivity and 72.22% specificity.

From V the trimming removes 3 bases and from J it removes 2 bases, while the gene matches leave 5 bases of the junction unaccounted for. From the germline V gene, CDR1 is SGHTA and CDR2 is FQGNSA. Counted from cysteine to phenylalanine, this CDR3 has 15 amino acids. Kept here is only the CDR3 DNA, which spans 45 bases and is read in frame from base 1. This TCR was sampled from an adult woman with Graves' disease, either hyperthyroidism or ophthalmopathy (not recorded which). In this chain, TRBV7-2 is recombined with TRBJ2-7, with 9 bases aligning to TRBD2. Sequenced sample: peripheral blood or thyroid tissue (not recorded which). The CDR3 region reads CASSFSGSYTYEQYF. The DNA sequence is as follows: TGTGCCAGCAGCTTTAGCGGGAGTTATACCTACGAGCAGTACTTC.